The clone carrying this TCR beta chain has only a few counts. This specimen comes from a study of blood T cells in healthy people across ages. It was with a sample-barcoded 5' primer and a J-beta primer mix that a second PCR of about 7 to 12 cycles was run. TCRdb recomputed calls from the 5' RACE reads with MiXCR, one row per CDR3 protein. The profile shows approximately 1,700,000 distinct CDR3 sequences, roughly two fifths of them singletons. V was clipped by 7 bases and J by 2 bases, with 13 bases between them. The CDR3 consists of 13 residues. Germline V CDR1 and CDR2: SQVTM, ANQGSEA. This TCR derives from a human donor in good health. Material for sequencing was blood. The chain joins TRBV29-1 to TRBJ2-3; possibly TRBD2 for D (6 bases). CDR3 amino acids: CSALAGTTDTQYF. In DNA form, the CDR3 reads TGCAGCGCCCTCGCGGGGACCACAGATACGCAGTATTTT.